Given below is one T cell receptor (beta chain) in context. This specimen comes from a study of T cell responses to AZD1222 COVID-19 vaccine. The CDR3 sequence is 14 residues long. Trimming took 3 bases from V and 1 from J, leaving 12 bases between them. CDR1 is GTSNPN and CDR2 is SVGIG in the germline V gene (reference sequence). Profiled with immunoSEQ multiplex PCR; TCRdb holds only in-frame clones, not every one. The sample consists of about 170,000 clones, around 90% of them appearing once. The input for sequencing was peripheral blood, taken on day 0 of AZD1222 vaccination. The clonotype was recovered from an adult in good health. The chain has TRBV30 and TRBJ1-1; tentative D call: TRBD1 (5 bases). The CDR3 protein is CAWSLGGENTEAFF. DNA for the CDR3: TGTGCCTGGAGCCTGGGGGGGGAGAACACTGAAGCTTTCTTT.